This T cell receptor (beta chain) was captured by sequencing in a study of tissue T cells after allogeneic stem cell transplantation. Study-level points and caveats: Sampling depth was limited, and the cohort was small and clinically varied. The study did not identify alloreactive or antigen-specific tissue TCRs, and some clones might be persisting host cells. Motif-based clustering found tissue-specific repertoire signatures shared across patients, though few clones were shared.

The protocol was immunoSEQ multiplex PCR, while the TCRdb copy is restricted to in-frame clones and leaves out a portion. The profile shows 4,000 to 5,000 clones, around 64% of them singletons. In the case of this clone: What it recognizes is unknown. Mouse names are used for the genes. With the read ending 1 residue before the CDR3 end, the germline J gene is used to fill in that end.

Time point here: mouse harvest day 7 after allogeneic transplant. Tail vein injection delivered 10^7 T-cell-depleted bone marrow cells and 10^6 splenic CD5+ T cells. Tissues came from B6→BALB/c major-mismatch GVHD mice at day 7 or 14. Germline V CDR1 and CDR2: NNHDY, SYVADS. The CDR3 is 16 residues long. Trimming cost V 3 bases and J 1 base, with 15 bases left between them. This chain connects TRBV13-3 to TRBJ2-3; TRBD1 or TRBD2 may be the D gene (5 bases each). This clonotype originated in a female BALB/c mouse given C57BL/6 T cells with graft-versus-host disease after an allogeneic hematopoietic cell transplant. The sample was spleen. CDR3 residues: CASSGWRGAGAETLYF. The CDR3 DNA, read in part, is TGTGCCAGCAGTGGGTGGAGGGGCGCGGGTGCAGAAACGCTGTAT.